These 6 T cell receptor beta chains originate from one sample sequenced in a study of T cells in Graves' hyperthyroidism and ophthalmopathy. Amplification targeted TCR beta CDR3 regions from RNA transcripts. The HTBI primer set drove a first-round RT-PCR of the TCR CDR3. TCRdb ran MiXCR on the multiplex PCR reads and lists one entry per CDR3 protein. This table has under 750,000 distinct CDR3 sequences, roughly a sixth appearing once. The sequenced material came from blood. The receptors stem from a woman between 45 and 65 years old with Graves' hyperthyroidism that later progressed to Graves' ophthalmopathy.

V usage is TRBV27 and J usage is TRBJ2-2, with TRBD2 matching over 10 bases. V was clipped by 10 bases and J by 2 bases; unmatched bases: 16. Germline V gene data show CDR1 as MNHEY and CDR2 as SMNVEV (reference sequence). This CDR3 contains 18 residues. DNA for the CDR3: TGTGCCACCCGATGGGGAGGAGCGGGGGGGCTTAACACCGGGGAGCTGTTTTTT. It yields the protein CATRWGGAGGLNTGELFF.

J is TRBJ1-1 and V is TRBV7-3, with 12 nucleotides matching TRBD1. V shed 5 bases and J 4 bases; nucleotides not matched to a gene: 5. Germline values: CDR1 SGHTA, CDR2 FQGTGA. This CDR3 has 15 amino acids. CDR3 region: CASSPGGQGATEAFF. CDR3 coding DNA: TGTGCCAGCAGCCCTGGGGGACAGGGGGCCACTGAAGCTTTCTTT.

This clonotype was recorded at least ten times. V is TRBV11-3 and J is TRBJ2-5, with TRBD2 matching over 8 bases. The V gene end was trimmed by 5 bases and the J gene end by 4 bases; junction bases not matched to a gene: 3. This CDR3 spans 13 amino acids. Germline assignment: CDR1 SGHNT and CDR2 YENEEA. CDR3 loop: CASSIAGGETQYF. The CDR3 DNA sequence: TGTGCCAGCAGCATCGCGGGGGGAGAGACCCAGTACTTC. The full variable domain, rest sourced from reference TRBV11-3 and TRBJ2-5, is EAGVVQSPRYKIIEKKQPVAFWCNPISGHNTLYWYLQNLGQGPELLIRYENEEAVDDSQLPKDRFSAERLKGVDSTLKIQPAELGDSAVYLCASSIAGGETQYFGPGTRLLVL.

This clonotype occurred many times. The genes are TRBV5-1 and TRBJ1-2; D call uncertain. Germline V gene sequence: CDR1 SGHRS, CDR2 YFSETQ. Trimming removed 0 bases at V and 4 bases at J, with 10 bases between. The CDR3 is made up of 14 amino acids. The CDR3 is CASSLGTVFYGYTF. The CDR3 DNA is TGCGCCAGCAGCTTGGGGACGGTCTTCTATGGCTACACCTTC.

This clonotype was seen repeatedly, ten times or more. V is TRBV20-1 and J is TRBJ1-4, with D perhaps matching TRBD1 (5 bases). The CDR3 is made up of 15 amino acids. Trimming took 1 base from V and 4 from J, leaving 13 bases between them. The germline gives CDR1 DFQATT, CDR2 SNEGSKA (reference sequence). CDR3 nucleotides: TGCAGTGCTAGAGTCCCCTTCGGGGGTAATGAAAAACTGTTTTTT. Its protein product is CSARVPFGGNEKLFF.

This clonotype has at least ten counts. This chain joins TRBV5-1 and TRBJ1-2; TRBD1 matches at 7 bases. The CDR3 contains 13 residues. V trimming: 6 bases; J trimming: 2 bases; junction bases outside the gene matches: 4. Germline V CDR1 and CDR2: SGHRS, YFSETQ. For the CDR3, the DNA is TGCGCCAGCAAAAAGACAGGGAACTATGGCTACACCTTC. Protein product: CASKKTGNYGYTF.